Sequencing of this T cell receptor beta chain was carried out in a study of CD8 T cells in ankylosing spondylitis. General observations from the study: The study looked at matched synovial fluid samples from ankylosing spondylitis patients. Disease-linked clones were reported to be significantly enriched there. Blood from ankylosing spondylitis patients appeared to carry a characteristic roughly eight-variant TCR beta motif. Some of these motif variants have turned up before, in reports on reactive arthritis synovial fluid and blood.

The CDR3 is 18 amino acids. Trimming at V came to 2 bases and at J to 0 bases, leaving 11 bases not matched to a gene. The germline gives CDR1 SGHRS, CDR2 YFSETQ. A quantitative 5'-RACE method, one with molecular barcodes, was used to make TCR beta libraries. TCRdb reanalysed the 5' RACE reads using MiXCR and keeps one entry per CDR3 protein. The data hold 100,000 to 150,000 distinct CDR3 sequences, with around 7% observed a single time. This clonotype was counted ten times or more. Its antigen is currently unknown. This chain links TRBV5-1 with TRBJ2-7, with 10 positions matching TRBD2. Sequenced material: blood, either unsorted or a sorted T cell fraction (not recorded which). The receptor was derived from a male donor with ankylosing spondylitis or in good health (not recorded which). CDR3: CASSLNSGRFTSSYEQYF. CDR3 DNA sequence: TGCGCCAGCAGCTTAAATAGCGGGAGGTTTACAAGCTCCTACGAGCAGTACTTC.